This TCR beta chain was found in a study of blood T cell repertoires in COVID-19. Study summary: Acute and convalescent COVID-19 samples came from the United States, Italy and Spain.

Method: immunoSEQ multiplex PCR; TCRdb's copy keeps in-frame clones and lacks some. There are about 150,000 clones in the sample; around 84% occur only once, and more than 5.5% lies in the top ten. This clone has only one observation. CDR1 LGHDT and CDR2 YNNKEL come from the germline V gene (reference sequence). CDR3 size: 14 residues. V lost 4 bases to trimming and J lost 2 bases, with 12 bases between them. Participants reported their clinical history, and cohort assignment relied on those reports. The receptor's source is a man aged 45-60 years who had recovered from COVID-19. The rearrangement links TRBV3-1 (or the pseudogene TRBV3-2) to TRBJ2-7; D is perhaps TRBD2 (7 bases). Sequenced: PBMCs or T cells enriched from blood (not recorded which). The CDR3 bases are TGTGCCAGCAGCCGTCGGGGGGCTGCCTACGAGCAGTACTTC. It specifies CASSRRGAAYEQYF.